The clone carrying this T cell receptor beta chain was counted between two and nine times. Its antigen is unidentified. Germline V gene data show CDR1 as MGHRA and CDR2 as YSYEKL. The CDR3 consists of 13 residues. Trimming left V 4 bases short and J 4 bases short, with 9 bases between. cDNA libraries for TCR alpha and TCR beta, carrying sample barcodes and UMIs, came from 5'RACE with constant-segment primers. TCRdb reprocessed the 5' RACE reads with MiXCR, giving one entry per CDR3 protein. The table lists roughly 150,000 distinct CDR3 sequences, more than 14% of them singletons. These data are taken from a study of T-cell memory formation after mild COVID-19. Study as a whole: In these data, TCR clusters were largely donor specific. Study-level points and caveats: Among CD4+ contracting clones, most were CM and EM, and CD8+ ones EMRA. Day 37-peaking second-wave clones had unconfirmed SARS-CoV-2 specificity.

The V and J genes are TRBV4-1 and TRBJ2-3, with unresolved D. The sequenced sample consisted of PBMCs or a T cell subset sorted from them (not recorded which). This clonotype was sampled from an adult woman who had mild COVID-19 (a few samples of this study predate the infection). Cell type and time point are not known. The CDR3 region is CASSLGVADTQYF. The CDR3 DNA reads TGCGCCAGCAGCCTAGGAGTTGCAGATACGCAGTATTTT.